Presented here are 25 T cell receptor beta chains from one specimen sequenced in a study of blood T cells in healthy people across ages (dated by TCRdb to about 2015). The library was made by 5' RACE. TCRdb lists the instrument as Illumina HiSeq 2500. The second PCR ran for roughly 7 to 11 cycles and used a J-beta primer mix along with a sample-barcoded 5' primer. The public reads were run again by TCRdb, first through fastp at Q25 and then through MiXCR, and only productive beta chains were kept. Entries are consolidated by CDR3 protein sequence, retaining the most common genes and DNA. This sample gives some 1,500,000 distinct CDR3 sequences in total; approximately 42% of them show up just once. The ten largest clones add up to around 4% of the sample. Sample: blood. The receptors come from a woman between 18 and 29 years old in good health.

This clonotype was picked up a small number of times. V and J are TRBV6-5 and TRBJ2-1; perhaps TRBD1 as D (6 bases). The length of the CDR3 is 13 residues. The germline gives CDR1 MNHEY, CDR2 SVGAGI. Trimming removed 11 bases from V and 3 bases from J, with 14 bases in between. The CDR3 sequence is CASKSGVYNEQFF. The CDR3, as DNA: TGTGCCTCAAAATCAGGGGTCTACAATGAGCAGTTCTTC.

The chain joins TRBV10-3 to TRBJ2-2; no clear D gene. Germline-derived CDR1 and CDR2 are ENHRY and SYGVKD. The CDR3 totals 13 residues. V lost 6 bases, J lost 5 bases, and 10 bases lay in between. DNA for the CDR3: TGTGCCATCAGCACAACAATGACCGGGGAGCTGTTTTTT. Its translation: CAISTTMTGELFF.

The table lists this clonotype with a few counts. The rearrangement joins TRBV20-1 to TRBJ2-7, with 7 nucleotides matching TRBD1. CDR3 length equals 15 residues. V lost 1 base, J lost 4 bases, and 10 bases stayed unmatched. The germline V gene encodes CDR1 DFQATT and CDR2 SNEGSKA (reference sequence). The CDR3: CSARGAGGFFYEQYF. CDR3 bases: TGCAGTGCTAGAGGGGCAGGGGGTTTCTTTTACGAGCAGTACTTC.

As regards this clonotype: Just one base apart from a much larger clone, this may be a read error. The chain employs TRBV30 and TRBJ1-2; no firm D call. The CDR3 runs to 12 residues. The germline V gene has CDR1 GTSNPN and CDR2 SVGIG (reference sequence). In DNA, the CDR3 is TGTGCCCGGAGTGGCACCTCGAGTGGCTACACCTTC. Encoded protein: CARSGTSSGYTF. Full variable domain (missing parts from reference TRBV30 and TRBJ1-2): SQTIHQWPATLVQPVGSPLSLECTVEGTSNPNLYWYRQAAGRGLQLLFYSVGIGQISSEVPQNLSASRPQDRQFILSSKKLLLSDSGFYLCARSGTSSGYTFGSGTRLTVV.

V usage is TRBV7-9 and J usage is TRBJ1-5, with a tentative D call TRBD1 (5 bases). The CDR3 contains 17 residues. The germline V and J ends were trimmed by 0 bases and 5 bases, with 17 bases remaining between them. CDR1 is SEHNR, CDR2 FQNEAQ, per germline (reference sequence). The CDR3 DNA reads TGTGCCAGCAGCTTAGCCAAGACAGCTACCAATGATCAGCCCCAGCATTTT. Protein: CASSLAKTATNDQPQHF. Drawing the rest from reference TRBV7-9 and TRBJ1-5, the complete variable domain is DTGVSQNPRHKITKRGQNVTFRCDPISEHNRLYWYRQTLGQGPEFLTYFQNEAQLEKSRLLSDRFSAERPKGSFSTLEIQRTEQGDSAMYLCASSLAKTATNDQPQHFGDGTRLSIL.

This rearrangement joins TRBV7-3 to TRBJ2-5; D not certain. V was cut by 1 base and J by 5 bases, with 11 bases left in between. Germline V gives CDR1 SGHTA, CDR2 FQGTGA. The CDR3 has 14 residues. CDR3 coding DNA: TGTGCCAGCAGCTTAAGGTCTTCTGTGGAGACCCAGTACTTC. Translating gives CASSLRSSVETQYF. The whole variable domain, filled in from reference TRBV7-3 and TRBJ2-5, reads GAGVSQTPSNKVTEKGKYVELRCDPISGHTALYWYRQSLGQGPEFLIYFQGTGAADDSGLPNDRFFAVRPEGSVSTLKIQRTERGDSAVYLCASSLRSSVETQYFGPGTRLLVL.

This rearrangement joins TRBV9 to TRBJ1-2; 9 bases line up with TRBD1. Germline lookup yields CDR1 SGDLS and CDR2 YYNGEE. The length of the CDR3 is 16 residues. J was trimmed by 4 bases and V by 3 bases; bases with no gene match: 10. CDR3 bases: TGTGCCAGCAGCGGTACTACAGGGGGCGTAGTCTATGGCTACACCTTC. Its translation is CASSGTTGGVVYGYTF.

The chain carries TRBV20-1 and TRBJ2-1, with TRBD2 matching 12 bases. The germline gives CDR1 DFQATT, CDR2 SNEGSKA (reference sequence). The length of the CDR3 is 14 residues. V lost 4 bases to trimming and J lost 8 bases; unmatched junction nucleotides: 6. CDR3 DNA sequence: TGCAGTGCTAATGGACTAGCGGGACTCGATGAGCAGTTCTTC. Translated: CSANGLAGLDEQFF.

This clonotype was picked up one time. This chain links TRBV7-9 with TRBJ2-1; a possible D gene is TRBD1 (5 bases). The J call may be mistaken, given a closer DNA end match to TRBJ2-7. Germline V gives CDR1 SEHNR, CDR2 FQNEAQ (reference sequence). The CDR3 is 15 residues long. CDR3 sequence: CASSGVGDTYNEQYF. CDR3 coding DNA: TGTGCCAGCAGCGGGGTAGGGGATACCTACAATGAGCAGTACTTC.

The chain recombines TRBV7-9 with TRBJ2-2, with a weak D call TRBD2 (5 bases). Trimming took 1 base from V and 4 from J, leaving 10 bases between them. Germline lookup yields CDR1 SEHNR and CDR2 FQNEAQ (reference sequence). This CDR3 is built from 15 residues. The CDR3 protein is CASSLEGATTGELFF. The CDR3 bases are TGTGCCAGCAGCTTAGAGGGAGCCACCACCGGGGAGCTGTTTTTT.

This clonotype was seen only once. The chain recombines TRBV9 with TRBJ2-2; D gene unclear. V lost 0 bases, J lost 2 bases, and 8 bases lay in between. From germline, CDR1 is SGDLS and CDR2 YYNGEE. The CDR3 extends over 15 amino acids. The CDR3 DNA reads as TGTGCCAGCAGCGTAGTTGGGTCTAACACCGGGGAGCTGTTTTTT. Amino acids: CASSVVGSNTGELFF.

This sequence joins TRBV3-1 and TRBJ2-1, with D tentatively TRBD2 (6 bases). CDR3 length: 16 amino acids. Germline CDR1 LGHDT, CDR2 YNNKEL (reference sequence). Trimming cost V 1 base and J 4 bases, with 14 bases left between them. The CDR3 loop is CASSQAPRRGYNEQFF. In DNA, the CDR3 is TGTGCCAGCAGCCAAGCCCCCCGGCGGGGTTACAATGAGCAGTTCTTC.

This clonotype was observed a handful of times. The chain employs TRBV5-1 and TRBJ2-5; 9 bases line up with TRBD2. The CDR3 is made up of 16 amino acids. Trimming removed 4 bases from V and 5 bases from J; junction bases left unmatched: 12. Germline CDR1 SGHRS, CDR2 YFSETQ. The CDR3 sequence: CASSLEGSGRAETQYF. In DNA, the CDR3 is TGCGCCAGCAGCCTGGAGGGTAGCGGGAGAGCTGAGACCCAGTACTTC.

With regard to this clonotype: The junction departs from the called germline gene at one end, perhaps through a read error. V and J are TRBV30 and TRBJ1-1; no definite D call. The CDR3 runs to 11 residues. The germline V gene has CDR1 GTSNPN and CDR2 SVGIG (reference sequence). CDR3 sequence: CAGSRRSEAFF. In DNA form, the CDR3 reads TGTGCCGGGAGTCGCAGGTCTGAAGCTTTCTTT.

This chain connects TRBV7-9 to TRBJ1-4; D may be TRBD1 (6 bases). This CDR3 spans 16 amino acids. Trimming took off 5 bases at V and 5 bases at J, with 18 bases between the two ends. Per germline, CDR1 SEHNR and CDR2 FQNEAQ (reference sequence). The CDR3 loop is CASSPYTDRRNEKLFF. CDR3 bases: TGTGCCAGCAGCCCGTACACCGACAGGCGCAATGAAAAACTGTTTTTT. The entire variable domain, with the rest obtained from reference TRBV7-9 and TRBJ1-4, is as follows: DTGVSQNPRHKITKRGQNVTFRCDPISEHNRLYWYRQTLGQGPEFLTYFQNEAQLEKSRLLSDRFSAERPKGSFSTLEIQRTEQGDSAMYLCASSPYTDRRNEKLFFGSGTQLSVL.

The J gene is TRBJ1-2, the V gene TRBV10-3; D is possibly TRBD1 (6 bases). The CDR3 has 14 residues. The V end lost 4 bases, the J end lost 2 bases, and 11 bases lay between the germline ends. The germline V gene encodes CDR1 ENHRY and CDR2 SYGVKD. For the CDR3, the DNA is TGTGCCATCAGTGGAACAGGGCCAAACTATGGCTACACCTTC. Its protein is CAISGTGPNYGYTF.

About this clonotype itself: One junction end disagrees with the germline gene, perhaps due to a read error. The chain couples TRBV7-9 to TRBJ2-4; 11 nucleotides line up with TRBD2. The end of the DNA aligns better with TRBJ2-7, so the J call may be wrong. CDR1 and CDR2 (germline): SEHNR, FQNEAQ (reference sequence). The CDR3 spans 15 residues. Here the CDR3 reads CPSSTLAGGPYEQYF. As DNA, the CDR3 is TGTCCCAGCAGCACCCTAGCGGGAGGCCCCTACGAGCAGTACTTC.

The J gene is TRBJ2-3, the V gene TRBV5-1, with D perhaps TRBD2 (6 bases). Between the trimmed V and J ends, which lost 0 bases and 0 bases, there was a span of 17 bases. The CDR3 totals 18 residues. CDR1 and CDR2 (germline): SGHRS, YFSETQ. The DNA for the CDR3 is TGCGCCAGCAGCTTGGCCAGGAGGGGCCCTATTAGCACAGATACGCAGTATTTT. It specifies CASSLARRGPISTDTQYF.

This sequence joins TRBV6-5 and TRBJ1-2; 12 bases are shared with TRBD1. The germline CDR1 and CDR2 sequences are MNHEY and SVGAGI. This CDR3 region has 13 residues. Germline trimming cut 5 bases from V and 8 bases from J; bases unmatched to any gene: 3. The DNA of the CDR3 is TGTGCCAGCAGTCGCGGGACAGGGGGCGGCTACACCTTC. Its translation is CASSRGTGGGYTF.

This clonotype turned up a few times. The gene calls are TRBV29-1 and TRBJ2-3; 10 positions match TRBD2. The CDR3 is made up of 19 amino acids. The V and J ends lost 2 bases and 6 bases, in that order; junction bases with no gene match: 20. The germline V gene encodes CDR1 SQVTM and CDR2 ANQGSEA. The CDR3 sequence is CSVEYAPGTSAKLGDTQYF. Written as DNA, the CDR3 is TGCAGCGTTGAATACGCTCCCGGGACTAGCGCCAAACTGGGGGATACGCAGTATTTT.

Worth noting for this clonotype: Mismatch with germline at one junction end may stem from a read error. V gene TRBV12-3 or TRBV12-4 combines with J gene TRBJ1-2; 8 bases are a match to TRBD1. CDR3 length: 14 residues. The CDR3 DNA follows: TGTGCCAGCAGGACGGGACAGGATTACTATGGCTGCACCTTC. Translating gives CASRTGQDYYGCTF.

This CDR3 reads CASTTRKGNYEQYF. The CDR3 nucleotides read TGTGCCAGCACTACTCGAAAGGGAAACTACGAGCAGTACTTC. The V gene is TRBV27, the J gene TRBJ2-7; D remains ambiguous. There are 14 residues in the CDR3. Trimming stripped 7 bases from V and 3 bases from J, with 16 bases between. In germline, CDR1 is MNHEY, CDR2 SMNVEV (reference sequence).

This chain links TRBV5-1 with TRBJ2-3; TRBD2 matches at 7 bases. CDR3 size: 13 residues. The ends lost 0 bases at V and 14 bases at J; junction bases unmatched: 9. Germline V gene sequence: CDR1 SGHRS, CDR2 YFSETQ. The CDR3 DNA is TGCGCCAGCAGCTTGGACCGTCGGGAGGCCCGGTATTTT. Its translation: CASSLDRREARYF.

This clonotype was found many times. J is TRBJ1-4 and V is TRBV12-3 or TRBV12-4; a weak D match, TRBD1 (5 bases). This CDR3 has 14 residues. The V end lost 5 bases, the J end lost 8 bases, and 15 bases lay between the germline ends. The CDR3, as DNA: TGTGCCAGCAGTCTAGACTGGGAGGGGGAAAAACTGTTTTTT. This gives the protein CASSLDWEGEKLFF.

This clonotype was found many times. The J gene is TRBJ1-2, the V gene TRBV20-1; D possibly corresponds to TRBD1 (5 bases). The CDR3 spans 13 residues. Per the germline V gene, CDR1 is DFQATT and CDR2 is SNEGSKA (reference sequence). V was cut by 5 bases and J by 2 bases, with 12 bases left in between. In DNA, the CDR3 is TGCAGTGCTCCCAAGCGGGGGAACTATGGCTACACCTTC. Encoded protein: CSAPKRGNYGYTF.